A selection of T cell receptor beta chains follows, all from one sample in a study of regulatory T cells in long-lasting Graves disease. TCRdb itself ran the multiplex PCR reads through MiXCR, one entry per CDR3 protein. This table has 400,000 to 500,000 distinct CDR3 sequences, around a fifth appearing once. The source was peripheral blood mononuclear cells (PBMCs), collected when the disease was refractory, from a patient treated with antithyroid drugs. These receptors came from a female donor with Graves disease. The CDR3 runs from the conserved cysteine through the conserved F or W. Fields, in order: D gene, clone size, J gene, V gene, CDR3 DNA, CDR3 protein. A D gene is named only where the DNA matches it firmly. Clone size is shown for a subset of rows, as once, few, many or a class of expanded clone.

D: TRBD2; size: many; J: TRBJ2-5; V: TRBV2; DNA: TGTGCCAGCAGTGAAGTTCTAGCGGGGGGGCTGTCCTACTTC; CDR3: CASSEVLAGGLSYF
D: NA; size: NA; J: TRBJ1-2; V: TRBV18; DNA: TGTGCCAGCTCACCGGAGGCCTCCTATGGCTACACCTTC; CDR3: CASSPEASYGYTF
D: TRBD1; size: few; J: TRBJ1-6; V: TRBV20-1; DNA: TGCAGTGCTACGGGACAGGGCTTATCACCCCTCCACTTT; CDR3: CSATGQGLSPLHF
D: TRBD1; size: many; J: TRBJ1-4; V: TRBV12-3/TRBV12-4; DNA: TGTGCCAGCAGTTTTGGGGGCACAGGGGGCGAAAAACTGTTTTTT; CDR3: CASSFGGTGGEKLFF
D: NA; size: many; J: TRBJ1-2; V: TRBV6-5; DNA: TGTGCCAGCAGTTACCCTGACCCCATGGGCGATGGCTACACCTTC; CDR3: CASSYPDPMGDGYTF
D: NA; size: many; J: TRBJ2-5; V: TRBV27; DNA: TGTGCCAGCAGTCAAAGAGGGGCAGCTACCCAGTACTTC; CDR3: CASSQRGAATQYF
D: NA; size: many; J: TRBJ1-4; V: TRBV30; DNA: TGTGCCTGGAGTGGGCAGTTTAATGAAAAACTGTTTTTT; CDR3: CAWSGQFNEKLFF
D: NA; size: NA; J: TRBJ2-7; V: TRBV7-2; DNA: TGTGCCAGCAGCTTAGCGGACTACCGTTCCTACGAGCAGTACTTC; CDR3: CASSLADYRSYEQYF
D: NA; size: many; J: TRBJ1-1; V: TRBV29-1; DNA: TGCAGCGTCGGGGGGTTGAACACTGAAGCTTTCTTT; CDR3: CSVGGLNTEAFF
D: TRBD1; size: many; J: TRBJ1-6; V: TRBV15; DNA: TGTGCCACCAGCAGAGGGACAGGGGTTAATTCACCCCTCCACTTT; CDR3: CATSRGTGVNSPLHF
D: TRBD1; size: many; J: TRBJ2-7; V: TRBV2; DNA: TGTGCCAGCAGTGCCGGGACAGGGGTTGCCGAGCAGTACTTC; CDR3: CASSAGTGVAEQYF
D: NA; size: NA; J: TRBJ1-1; V: TRBV10-3; DNA: TGTGCCATCACTGGCAGAATGAACACTGAAGCTTTCTTT; CDR3: CAITGRMNTEAFF
D: TRBD1; size: many; J: TRBJ1-2; V: TRBV2; DNA: TGTGCCAGCAGTGAAGCGAGACAGGGGAACTATGGCTACACCTTC; CDR3: CASSEARQGNYGYTF
D: NA; size: many; J: TRBJ2-6; V: TRBV12-3/TRBV12-4; DNA: TGTGCCAGCAGTCCCAACACCCCTGGGGCCAACGTCCTGACTTTC; CDR3: CASSPNTPGANVLTF
D: TRBD2; size: NA; J: TRBJ2-1; V: TRBV29-1; DNA: TGCAGCGTTGAAGGGAGACTAGCGGGAGACTCCTACAATGAGCAGTTCTTC; CDR3: CSVEGRLAGDSYNEQFF
D: TRBD2; size: NA; J: TRBJ2-7; V: TRBV6-5; DNA: TGTGCCAGCAGTTACCGGACTAGCGGGGGCAGAGGTGCCTACGAGCAGTACTTC; CDR3: CASSYRTSGGRGAYEQYF
D: TRBD1; size: NA; J: TRBJ2-7; V: TRBV20-1; DNA: TGCAGTGCTAGAGCCTACCCCGGGACAGGGGGCCGGGAGCAGTACTTC; CDR3: CSARAYPGTGGREQYF
D: NA; size: many; J: TRBJ1-2; V: TRBV7-2; DNA: TGTGCCAGCAGCTTAAGGGAGAGCTCTAACTATGGCTACACCTTC; CDR3: CASSLRESSNYGYTF
D: NA; size: many; J: TRBJ2-5; V: TRBV28; DNA: TGTGCCAGCAGCATTAGTGCGGAGACCCAGTACTTC; CDR3: CASSISAETQYF
D: NA; size: NA; J: TRBJ1-5; V: TRBV3-1; DNA: TGTGCCAGCAGCCCACAGGGTACTCAGCCCCAGCATTTT; CDR3: CASSPQGTQPQHF
D: NA; size: NA; J: TRBJ2-1; V: TRBV6-1; DNA: TGTGCCAGCAGACCCCAGTTTTGGCGGGGTTGCAATGAGCAGTTCTTC; CDR3: CASRPQFWRGCNEQFF
D: TRBD1; size: NA; J: TRBJ2-2; V: TRBV24-1; DNA: TGTGCCACCAGTGCCCCCGCCGGACAGGGGAACACCGGGGAGCTGTTTTTT; CDR3: CATSAPAGQGNTGELFF
D: NA; size: NA; J: TRBJ1-1; V: TRBV7-9; DNA: TGTGTCCCAGCTGCTGAAGCTTTCTTT; CDR3: CVPAAEAFF
D: NA; size: many; J: TRBJ1-2; V: TRBV7-9; DNA: TGTGCCAGCAGCTCCGGGCTTCAGGGGGGCTACACCTTC; CDR3: CASSSGLQGGYTF
D: NA; size: NA; J: TRBJ2-1; V: TRBV2; DNA: TGTGCCAGCAGTGACAGTGGGAGTCTCTCCTACAATGAGCAGTTCTTC; CDR3: CASSDSGSLSYNEQFF
D: NA; size: many; J: TRBJ2-5; V: TRBV10-3; DNA: TGTGCCATCAGTGATCGACAGGACACCCCCCAGTACTTC; CDR3: CAISDRQDTPQYF
D: NA; size: few; J: TRBJ1-1; V: TRBV29-1; DNA: TGCAGCGTATCCCGCCCCACTGAAGCTTTCTTT; CDR3: CSVSRPTEAFF
D: NA; size: many; J: TRBJ2-7; V: TRBV28; DNA: TGTGCCACCGCGGAACGAAACTACGAGCAGTACTTC; CDR3: CATAERNYEQYF
D: NA; size: many; J: TRBJ1-2; V: TRBV28; DNA: TGTGCCAGCAGTTTATGGGGGGATGGCTACACCTTC; CDR3: CASSLWGDGYTF
D: NA; size: many; J: TRBJ1-2; V: TRBV27; DNA: TGTGCCAGCAGGCCAGCACTAAACTATGGCTACACCTTC; CDR3: CASRPALNYGYTF
D: NA; size: few; J: TRBJ1-4; V: TRBV5-6; DNA: TGTGCCAGCGAACTCCAGGCAGAGGAAAAACTGTTTTTT; CDR3: CASELQAEEKLFF
D: NA; size: many; J: TRBJ2-5; V: TRBV24-1; DNA: TGTGCCACCAGTGACCTCCAAGAGACCCAGTACTTC; CDR3: CATSDLQETQYF
D: NA; size: NA; J: TRBJ2-7; V: TRBV5-1; DNA: TGCGCCAGCAGCTTCAGCAGGGGTATAACCTACGAGCAGTACTTC; CDR3: CASSFSRGITYEQYF
D: NA; size: many; J: TRBJ1-5; V: TRBV28; DNA: TGTGCCAGCAGTTTATTGGGGGCGAGCAATCAGCCCCAGCATTTT; CDR3: CASSLLGASNQPQHF
D: TRBD2; size: few; J: TRBJ2-7; V: TRBV12-3/TRBV12-4; DNA: TGTGCCAGCAGTTGGGCCCCTAGCGGGGCCTACGAGCAGTACTTC; CDR3: CASSWAPSGAYEQYF
D: NA; size: few; J: TRBJ1-2; V: TRBV3-1; DNA: TGTGCCAGCAGCCTTCGTGGACAGCTATTTTATGGCTACACCTTC; CDR3: CASSLRGQLFYGYTF
D: NA; size: many; J: TRBJ2-2; V: TRBV27; DNA: TGTGCCAGCAGTTTAGAAGGCTTCGGTGGCACAAACACCGGGGAGCTGTTTTTT; CDR3: CASSLEGFGGTNTGELFF
D: NA; size: many; J: TRBJ1-1; V: TRBV9; DNA: TGTGCCAGCAGCAGACGTGACACTGAAGCTTTCTTT; CDR3: CASSRRDTEAFF
D: TRBD2; size: NA; J: TRBJ2-4; V: TRBV4-1; DNA: TGCGCCAGCAGCCGGGGACTAGCGGGGGAGAACATTCAGTACTTC; CDR3: CASSRGLAGENIQYF
D: TRBD1; size: few; J: TRBJ2-3; V: TRBV2; DNA: TGTGCCAGCAGTGAAGATGGGACAGGGGGCACAGATACGCAGTATTTT; CDR3: CASSEDGTGGTDTQYF
D: NA; size: NA; J: TRBJ2-3; V: TRBV6-5; DNA: TGTGCCAGCAGTTACCAAGATACGCAGTATTTT; CDR3: CASSYQDTQYF
D: NA; size: few; J: TRBJ1-5; V: TRBV19; DNA: TGTGCCAGTAGTATAGGTGGGACACTTAATTATCAGCCCCAGCATTTT; CDR3: CASSIGGTLNYQPQHF
D: NA; size: few; J: TRBJ1-3; V: TRBV12-3/TRBV12-4; DNA: TGTGCCAGCAGTTACGACAGGAGCTCTGGAAACACCATATATTTT; CDR3: CASSYDRSSGNTIYF
D: TRBD1; size: few; J: TRBJ1-2; V: TRBV7-9; DNA: TGTGCCAGCAGCTTTCCGGGACAGGGATATGGCTACACCTTC; CDR3: CASSFPGQGYGYTF